This T cell receptor (beta chain) was retrieved from a study of blood T cell repertoires in COVID-19. This clone showed up just once. Original methodology: Nucleated cell counts were estimated from reference gene primer amplification. The data were produced by immunoSEQ multiplex PCR, yet TCRdb's version contains in-frame clones alone and is incomplete. V, J and clone size reflect that table, while D and trimming were determined from the DNA. The sample shows approximately 240,000 clones, roughly 80% of them seen only once. The source is a woman older than 75 with active or convalescent COVID-19. Sequenced material: peripheral blood.

CDR3 sequence (DNA): TGTGCCAGCAGTTCCCCAGCGGGGGGTTTCTCCTACAATGAGCAGTTCTTC. It translates to CASSSPAGGFSYNEQFF. The chain has TRBV27 and TRBJ2-1; TRBD2 aligns across 9 bases. Germline CDR1 reads MNHEY; CDR2 reads SMNVEV (reference sequence). The CDR3 contains 17 residues. V shed 4 bases, J shed 0 bases, and the junction held 7 bases outside the gene matches.